This TCR beta chain was profiled in a study of blood T cell repertoires in COVID-19. Germline V lookup: CDR1 SGHVS, CDR2 FNYEAQ. Trimming removed 0 bases from V and 2 bases from J; junction bases left unmatched: 6. The CDR3 is 18 residues long. Assay used: immunoSEQ multiplex PCR; TCRdb lists only in-frame clones, some missing. The data hold about 61,000 clones, with 85% to 90% observed a single time. Sequencing was carried out using peripheral blood. The receptor's source is a human donor in a cohort sampled during active COVID-19. The V gene is TRBV7-6, the J gene TRBJ2-1; 11 nucleotides agree with TRBD2. The CDR3 sequence is CASSLAPLAGGTYNEQFF. CDR3 nucleotides: TGTGCCAGCAGCTTAGCGCCCCTAGCGGGAGGAACCTACAATGAGCAGTTCTTC.